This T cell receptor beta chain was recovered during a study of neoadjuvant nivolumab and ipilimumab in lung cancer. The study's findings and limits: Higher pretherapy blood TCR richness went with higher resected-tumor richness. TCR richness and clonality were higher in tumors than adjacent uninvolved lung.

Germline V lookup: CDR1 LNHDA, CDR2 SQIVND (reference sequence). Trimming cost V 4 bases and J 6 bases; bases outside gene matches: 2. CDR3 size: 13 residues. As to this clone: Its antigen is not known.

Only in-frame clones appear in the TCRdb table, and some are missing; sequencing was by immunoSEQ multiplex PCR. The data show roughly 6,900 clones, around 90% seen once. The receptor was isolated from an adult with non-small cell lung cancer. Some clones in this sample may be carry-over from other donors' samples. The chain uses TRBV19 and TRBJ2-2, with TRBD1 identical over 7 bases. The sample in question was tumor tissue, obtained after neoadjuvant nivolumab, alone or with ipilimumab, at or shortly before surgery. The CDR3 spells CASSTQGPGELFF. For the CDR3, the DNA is TGTGCCAGTAGTACACAGGGGCCCGGGGAGCTGTTTTTT.